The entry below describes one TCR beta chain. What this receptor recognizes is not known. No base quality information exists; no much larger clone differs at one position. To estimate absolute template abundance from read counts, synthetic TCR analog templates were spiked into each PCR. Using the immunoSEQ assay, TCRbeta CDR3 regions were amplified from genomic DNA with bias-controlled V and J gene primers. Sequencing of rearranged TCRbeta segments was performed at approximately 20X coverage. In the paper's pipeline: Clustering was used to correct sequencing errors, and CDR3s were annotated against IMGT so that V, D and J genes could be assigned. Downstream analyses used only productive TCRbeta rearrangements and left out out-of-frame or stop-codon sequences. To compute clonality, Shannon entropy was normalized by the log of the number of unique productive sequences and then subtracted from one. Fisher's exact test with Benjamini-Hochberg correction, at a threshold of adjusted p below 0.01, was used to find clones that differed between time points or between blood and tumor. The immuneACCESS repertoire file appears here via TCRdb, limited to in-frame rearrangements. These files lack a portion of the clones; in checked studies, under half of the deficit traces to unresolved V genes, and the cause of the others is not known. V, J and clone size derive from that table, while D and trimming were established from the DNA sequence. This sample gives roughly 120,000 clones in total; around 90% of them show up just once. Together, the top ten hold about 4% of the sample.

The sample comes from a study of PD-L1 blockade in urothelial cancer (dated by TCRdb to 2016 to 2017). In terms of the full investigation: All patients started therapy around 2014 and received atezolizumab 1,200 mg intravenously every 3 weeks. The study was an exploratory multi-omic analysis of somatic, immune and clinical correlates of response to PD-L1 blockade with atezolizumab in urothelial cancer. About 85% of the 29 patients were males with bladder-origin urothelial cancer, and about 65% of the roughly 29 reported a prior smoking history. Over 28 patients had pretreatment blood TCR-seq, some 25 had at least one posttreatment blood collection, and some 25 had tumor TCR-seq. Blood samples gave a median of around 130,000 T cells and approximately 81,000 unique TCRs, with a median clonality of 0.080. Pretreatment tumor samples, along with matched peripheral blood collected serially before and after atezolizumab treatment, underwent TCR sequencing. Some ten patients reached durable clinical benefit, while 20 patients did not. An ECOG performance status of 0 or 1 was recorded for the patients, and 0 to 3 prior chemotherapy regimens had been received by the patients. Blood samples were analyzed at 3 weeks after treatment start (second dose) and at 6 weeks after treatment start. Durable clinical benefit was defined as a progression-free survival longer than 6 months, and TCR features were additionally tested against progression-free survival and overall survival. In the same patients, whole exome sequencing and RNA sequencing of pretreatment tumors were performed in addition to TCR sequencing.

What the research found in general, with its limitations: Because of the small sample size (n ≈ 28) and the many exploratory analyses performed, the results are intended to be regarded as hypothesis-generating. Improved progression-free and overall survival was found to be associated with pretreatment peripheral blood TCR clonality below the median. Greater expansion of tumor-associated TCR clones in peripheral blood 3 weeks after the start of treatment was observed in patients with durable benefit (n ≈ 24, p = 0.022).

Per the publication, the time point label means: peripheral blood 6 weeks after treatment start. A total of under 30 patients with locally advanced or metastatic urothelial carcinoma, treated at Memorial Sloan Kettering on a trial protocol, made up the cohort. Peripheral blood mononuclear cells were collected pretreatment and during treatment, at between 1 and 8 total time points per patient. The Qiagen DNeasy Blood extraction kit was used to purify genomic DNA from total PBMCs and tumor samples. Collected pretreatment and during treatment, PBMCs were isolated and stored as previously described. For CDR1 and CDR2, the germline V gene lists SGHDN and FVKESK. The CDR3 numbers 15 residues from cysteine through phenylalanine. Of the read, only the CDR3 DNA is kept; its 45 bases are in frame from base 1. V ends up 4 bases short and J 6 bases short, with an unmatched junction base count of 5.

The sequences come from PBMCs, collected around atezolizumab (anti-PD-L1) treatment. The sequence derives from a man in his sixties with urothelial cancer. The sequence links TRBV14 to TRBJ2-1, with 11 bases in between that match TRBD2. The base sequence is TGTGCCAGCAGCCCGGGACTAGCGGCCCCCAATGAGCAGTTCTTC. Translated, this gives CASSPGLAAPNEQFF.